The 17 T cell receptor beta chains listed next were all sequenced from one sample in a study of identical twins. Each CDR3 protein gets one entry after TCRdb re-called the 5' RACE reads with MiXCR. The data show 15,000 to 20,000 distinct CDR3 sequences, approximately 70% seen once. The source material was memory (CD45RO+) T cells sorted from blood. The receptors derive from a woman between 18 and 29 years old in good health. This table probably holds off-target reads from a library built for another chain.

The rearrangement links TRBV6-8 to TRBJ2-2; no clear D gene. Germline lookup yields CDR1 MNHGY and CDR2 SAAAGT. Trimming removed 8 bases from V and 5 bases from J, with 9 bases in between. The CDR3 covers 12 residues. Written as DNA, the CDR3 is TGTGCCAGCGGAAGTGGAACCGGGGAGCTGTTTTTT. The encoded protein is CASGSGTGELFF.

This clonotype has only one observation. The chain combines TRBV6-2 or TRBV6-3 with TRBJ2-7; the match to TRBD2 covers 8 bases. J lost 2 bases, V lost 6 bases, and 6 bases had no gene match. The germline V gene has CDR1 MNHEY and CDR2 SVGEGT. The CDR3 loop spans 14 amino acids. This chain's CDR3 is CASRGLAGTYEQYF. DNA for the CDR3: TGTGCCAGCAGAGGACTAGCTGGGACCTACGAGCAGTACTTC.

The J gene is TRBJ2-3, the V gene TRBV12-3 or TRBV12-4, with D possibly TRBD1 on 5 matching bases. CDR3 size: 14 residues. Trimming shortened V by 3 bases and J by 1 base, and 8 bases separated the two germline ends. DNA for the CDR3: TGTGCCAGCAGTTTTGGGGCCCGCACAGATACGCAGTATTTT. Encoded protein: CASSFGARTDTQYF.

The gene calls are TRBV12-3 or TRBV12-4 and TRBJ1-6; no clear D gene. This CDR3 comprises 12 residues. Trimming removed 5 bases at V and 14 bases at J, with 13 bases between. The CDR3, as DNA: TGTGCCAGCAGTACGATAGCAGCGGCCCTCCACTTT. Protein sequence: CASSTIAAALHF.

This sequence joins TRBV4-1 and TRBJ1-5; a weak D match, TRBD1 (5 bases). Germline lookup yields CDR1 MGHRA and CDR2 YSYEKL. The ends were cut back, 1 base at V and 11 bases at J, with 9 bases in the middle. There are 12 residues in the CDR3. The CDR3 spells CASSQAGQAQHF. The CDR3 DNA reads as TGCGCCAGCAGCCAAGCAGGGCAGGCCCAGCATTTT.

A single count supports this clonotype. The J gene is TRBJ2-7, the V gene TRBV6-1, with 8 bases matching TRBD2. The germline V gene has CDR1 MNHNS and CDR2 SASEGT. The CDR3 sequence is 15 residues long. After removal of 5 bases from V and 2 bases from J, the junction contained 8 bases not matched to a gene. The CDR3 region has the DNA TGTGCCAGCAGTAGAGGGACTAGGAGGGCCTACGAGCAGTACTTC. Translating it yields CASSRGTRRAYEQYF.

This clonotype is a singleton in its sample. The rearrangement joins TRBV20-1 to TRBJ2-1, with 7 positions matching TRBD2. The germline V gene has CDR1 DFQATT and CDR2 SNEGSKA (reference sequence). The CDR3 covers 15 residues. V shed 6 bases and J 7 bases; nucleotides not matched to a gene: 15. CDR3: CSAQSRGSTENEQFF. CDR3 sequence (DNA): TGCAGTGCCCAAAGCCGCGGGAGTACAGAAAATGAGCAGTTCTTC.

This clonotype has only one observation. One end of the junction fails to match germline, which may point to a read error. V gene TRBV11-1 combines with J gene TRBJ1-1, with TRBD1 matching 8 bases. The germline CDR1 and CDR2 sequences are SGHAT and FQDESV (reference sequence). The CDR3 is made up of 15 amino acids. CDR3 DNA: TGTGCCAGCAGTTTAGCGACAGGGGACCGCACTGAAGCTTTCTTT. This translates into CASSLATGDRTEAFF.

The rearrangement links TRBV7-6 to TRBJ2-2, with D unresolved. CDR1 SGHVS and CDR2 FNYEAQ come from the germline V gene. CDR3 size: 13 residues. V was trimmed by 5 bases and J by 4 bases, leaving 8 bases between them. This CDR3 reads CASSPFGTGELFF. CDR3 nucleotide sequence: TGTGCCAGCAGCCCGTTCGGCACCGGGGAGCTGTTTTTT.

The rearrangement links TRBV27 to TRBJ1-4, with a possible D match to TRBD1 (6 bases). The ends were cut back, 11 bases at V and 5 bases at J, with 18 bases in the middle. From germline, CDR1 is MNHEY and CDR2 SMNVEV (reference sequence). This CDR3 is 14 amino acids long. The CDR3 reads CAGPLGAQNEKLFF. CDR3 sequence (DNA): TGTGCCGGCCCCTTGGGGGCGCAGAATGAAAAACTGTTTTTT.

This chain joins TRBV20-1 and TRBJ1-4; unclear D gene. The CDR3 totals 14 residues. Germline V lookup: CDR1 DFQATT, CDR2 SNEGSKA (reference sequence). The ends were cut back, 0 bases at V and 6 bases at J, with 11 bases in the middle. The CDR3, as DNA: TGCAGTGCTAGAGAATTGGGTTGGGATGAAAAACTGTTTTTT. Translating gives CSARELGWDEKLFF.

This clonotype was picked up a small number of times. This rearrangement joins TRBV5-4 to TRBJ1-2; the match to TRBD1 covers 8 bases. V was pared by 6 bases and J by 8 bases, with 9 bases of the junction left unmatched. The germline V gene encodes CDR1 SGHNT and CDR2 YYREEE (reference sequence). This CDR3 spans 13 amino acids. The CDR3 protein is CASNPDRGKGYTF. The CDR3 DNA reads TGTGCCAGCAACCCCGACAGGGGTAAGGGCTACACCTTC.

This clonotype was counted between two and nine times. The chain has TRBV20-1 and TRBJ2-7; the match to TRBD2 covers 8 bases. After removal of 6 bases from V and 0 bases from J, the junction contained 4 bases not matched to a gene. This CDR3 spans 13 amino acids. The germline CDR1 and CDR2 sequences are DFQATT and SNEGSKA (reference sequence). This chain's CDR3 is CSASSGSSYEQYF. CDR3 sequence (DNA): TGCAGTGCATCGAGCGGGAGCTCCTACGAGCAGTACTTC.

The chain uses TRBV7-8 and TRBJ2-1, with D perhaps TRBD1 (5 bases). This CDR3 is built from 11 residues. Per the germline V gene, CDR1 is SGHVS and CDR2 is FQNEAQ. The V end lost 5 bases, the J end lost 14 bases, and 13 bases lay between the germline ends. The CDR3 DNA reads TGTGCCAGCAGCCGGACATACCGTAAGTTCTTC. Amino acids: CASSRTYRKFF.

The chain has TRBV28 and TRBJ2-1, with 8 bases that match TRBD2. Trimming took 2 bases from V and 6 from J; bases not matched to a gene: 6. Germline CDR1 and CDR2: MDHEN and SYDVKM. This CDR3 is built from 15 residues. The CDR3 sequence is CASSLGAGVVNEQFF. CDR3 bases: TGTGCCAGCAGTTTAGGAGCGGGAGTAGTCAATGAGCAGTTCTTC.

The CDR3 region has the DNA TGCGCCAGCAGCTCGATAACGAACACCGGGGAGCTGTTTTTT. This gives the protein CASSSITNTGELFF. V and J are TRBV5-1 and TRBJ2-2; D call uncertain. Trimming took 3 bases from V and 0 from J, leaving 6 bases between them. Germline CDR1 is SGHRS and CDR2 is YFSETQ. The CDR3 spans 14 residues.

The chain combines TRBV20-1 with TRBJ2-1; perhaps TRBD2 as D (5 bases). Deletions cut 6 bases from V and 9 bases from J, with 24 bases between. The CDR3 runs 15 residues. Per the germline V gene, CDR1 is DFQATT and CDR2 is SNEGSKA (reference sequence). CDR3 nucleotides: TGCAGTGCCCCGTATTTAGCGTTCGATCACCGTGAGCAGTTCTTC. It is translated as CSAPYLAFDHREQFF.